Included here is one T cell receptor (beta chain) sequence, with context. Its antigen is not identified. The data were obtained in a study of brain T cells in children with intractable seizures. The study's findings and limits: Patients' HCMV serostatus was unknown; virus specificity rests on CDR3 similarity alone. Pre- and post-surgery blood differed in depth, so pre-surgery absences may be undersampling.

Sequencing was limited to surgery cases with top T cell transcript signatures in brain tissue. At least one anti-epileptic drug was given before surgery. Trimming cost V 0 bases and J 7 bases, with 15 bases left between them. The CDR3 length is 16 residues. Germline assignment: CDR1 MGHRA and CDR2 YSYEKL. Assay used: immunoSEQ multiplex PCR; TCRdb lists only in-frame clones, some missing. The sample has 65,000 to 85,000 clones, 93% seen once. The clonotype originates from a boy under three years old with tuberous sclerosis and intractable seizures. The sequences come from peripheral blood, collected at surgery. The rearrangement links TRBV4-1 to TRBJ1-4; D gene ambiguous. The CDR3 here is CASSQDWSSLGEKLFF. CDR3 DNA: TGCGCCAGCAGCCAAGATTGGTCCAGCCTGGGTGAAAAACTGTTTTTT.